The sequence of this T cell receptor beta chain was determined in a study of blood T cell repertoires in COVID-19 (dated by TCRdb to the early 2020s). Context from the whole study: The collaborator samples originated in the United States, Italy and Spain and spanned the acute and convalescent phases of COVID-19. The prospective study material was composed of cDNA or gDNA derived from T cells, B-cell-depleted T cells, or PBMCs. Deeply sampled blood TCRbeta repertoires from subjects exposed to, actively infected with, or recovered from COVID-19 were included in the dataset. The repertoires were released in a freely available public database meant as a resource for research on the immune response to SARS-CoV-2. The samples were drawn from the first 160 participants of the ongoing ImmuneRACE study and from some 1,300 subjects provided by 6 global collaborators. A de-identified subject ID, COVID-19 status, age in years and sex were almost always included in the sample metadata. Where HLA class I and class II types were available, the types were taken from metadata supplied by the sample provider, not from assay-based typing.

CDR1 and CDR2, per the germline V gene (reference sequence), are SGHNT and YYREEE. Its CDR3 holds 16 amino acids, cysteine through phenylalanine. The kept DNA is CDR3 alone, 48 bases in frame from the first base. Trimming costs V 0 bases and J 6 bases, and their ends lie 18 bases apart. The immunoSEQ Assay, a bias-controlled multiplex PCR, was used to amplify TCRbeta CDR3 regions from genomic DNA. Per the original workflow: The number of nucleated cells in each sample was estimated from the amplification of reference gene primers within the assay. To quantify the absolute abundance of each unique TCRbeta CDR3 rearrangement, sequence reads were collapsed and filtered. Productive Simpson clonality was computed per sample as the square root of Simpson's diversity index over productive rearrangements. TCRdb took over this immuneACCESS table, retaining in-frame rearrangements with V and J assigned. Such tables are incomplete; in checked studies, under half of the missing clones stem from an unresolved V gene, and the remainder is unexplained. That table gives V, J and clone size, and the DNA gave D and trimming. The table for this sample lists 15,000 to 20,000 clones; around 88% of them were counted only once. Roughly 12% of the sample is held by the ten biggest clonotypes.

Paper-wide results and their limitations: How much clinical and demographic metadata was included differed by source and by participant, and the metadata was provided uncurated.

Each collaborating institution followed its own protocols to collect whole blood in K2EDTA tubes. For TCRbeta analysis, collaborator samples were shipped as frozen whole blood, as isolated PBMCs, or as DNA extracted from either sample type. As concerns this clone: Which antigen it targets is not known. Per-nucleotide qualities are absent, and no much larger clonotype sits a single base away.

The material sequenced was peripheral blood. The chain is made from TRBV5-4 and TRBJ2-5; the D gene is perhaps TRBD2, from 7 matching bases. The TCR comes from a human donor in a cohort sampled during active COVID-19. Read as DNA, the sequence is TGTGCCAGCAGCTTGGAGGGGGGGCTCGGCGGGAAGACCCAGTACTTC. This codes for CASSLEGGLGGKTQYF.